The next 3 T cell receptor beta chains were all read from a single sample in a study of shared clonotypes between healthy human individuals. CD45RO-negative, CCR7-positively selected cells formed the naive CD8 fraction, excluding terminally differentiated effector memory CD45RA+ cells. Assay used: immunoSEQ multiplex PCR; TCRdb lists only in-frame clones, some missing. The data show about 2 million clones, approximately 94% seen once. The sample taken for sequencing was naive CD8+ T cells sorted from blood. The receptor source for this set is a man aged 18 to 29 in good health.

The chain joins TRBV9 to TRBJ2-3, with D perhaps matching TRBD1 (6 bases). CDR1 and CDR2 (germline): SGDLS, YYNGEE. V lost 4 bases to trimming and J lost 2 bases, with 14 bases between them. This CDR3 has 15 amino acids. In nucleotides, the CDR3 is TGTGCCAGCAGCCCCAGCGGACAGCTCACAGATACGCAGTATTTT. Encoded protein: CASSPSGQLTDTQYF.

The chain combines TRBV15 with TRBJ1-6; D not resolved. The CDR3 has 17 residues. With 0 bases removed from V and 4 bases from J, the gap between germline ends came to 13 bases. The germline gives CDR1 LNHNV, CDR2 YYDKDF (reference sequence). In DNA form, the CDR3 reads TGTGCCACCAGCAGAGACTATACAGATTTTTATAATTCACCCCTCCACTTT. Amino acid sequence: CATSRDYTDFYNSPLHF.

This CDR3 is CASSDLQGTYNSPLHF. The CDR3 DNA reads as TGTGCCAGCAGTGATCTACAGGGCACCTATAATTCACCCCTCCACTTT. The chain has TRBV2 and TRBJ1-6, with D possibly TRBD1 on 6 matching bases. The germline V gene has CDR1 SNHLY and CDR2 FYNNEI. This CDR3 has 16 residues. Trimming removed 3 bases from V and 2 bases from J, with 11 bases in between.